This record concerns one T cell receptor (beta chain) sequence. Its antigen is unknown. CDR1 and CDR2 (germline): LGHDT, YNNKEL (reference sequence). This CDR3 contains 15 residues. Trimming took 2 bases from V and 8 from J, leaving 16 bases between them. TCRdb processed the reads anew with MiXCR; each CDR3 protein has one entry. The sample has fewer than 250,000 distinct CDR3 sequences; 9% to 15% are singletons. The sample originates from a study of T cell repertoires in cytomegalovirus infection. Study-level results: Across the ex vivo response, the dominant clonotypes were HLA-C-restricted CMV-specific TCR beta clonotypes. The study identified carriers of CMV plus the relevant HLA from cumulative public TCR beta family frequency.

The TCR was taken from a human donor in good health (CMV status not recorded). Some clones in this sample may be carry-over from other donors' samples. The chain joins TRBV3-1 to TRBJ2-1, with D perhaps matching TRBD2 (6 bases). The material sequenced was PBMCs. The CDR3 protein is CASSQSRGTGDEQFF. In DNA, the CDR3 is TGTGCCAGCAGCCAATCGCGGGGCACCGGAGATGAGCAGTTCTTC.